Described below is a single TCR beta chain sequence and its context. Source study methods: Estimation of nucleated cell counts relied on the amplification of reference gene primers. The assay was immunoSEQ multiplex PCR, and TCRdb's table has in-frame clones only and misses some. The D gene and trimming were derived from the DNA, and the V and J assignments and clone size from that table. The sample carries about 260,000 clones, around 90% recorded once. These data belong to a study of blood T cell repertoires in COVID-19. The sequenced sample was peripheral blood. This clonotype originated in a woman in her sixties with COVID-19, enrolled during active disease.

In nucleotides, the CDR3 is TGTGCCAGCAGCGTATGGAGTAGCAATCAGCCCCAGCATTTT. Translation: CASSVWSSNQPQHF. The chain combines TRBV9 with TRBJ1-5; D not certain. The CDR3 runs to 14 residues. CDR1 SGDLS and CDR2 YYNGEE come from the germline V gene. V was trimmed by 1 base and J by 0 bases, leaving 5 bases between them.